Listed here are 24 T cell receptor beta chains from one sample, sequenced in a study of blood T cells in healthy people across ages. PCR was performed a second time for about 7 to 11 cycles using a sample-barcoded 5' primer and a J-beta primer mix. TCRdb ran MiXCR on the 5' RACE reads and lists one entry per CDR3 protein. The sample contains roughly 830,000 distinct CDR3 sequences, 55% to 65% of which appear only once. Sequencing was done on a sample of blood. The receptors stem from a man aged 25 to 40 in good health.

The genes are TRBV12-3 or TRBV12-4 and TRBJ1-1; a weak D match, TRBD1 (5 bases). The CDR3 has 11 residues. Trimming left V 1 base short and J 10 bases short, with 7 bases between. CDR3 amino acids: CASSLEGAAFF. The CDR3 DNA reads TGTGCCAGCAGTTTAGAAGGGGCAGCTTTCTTT.

The V and J genes are TRBV6-5 and TRBJ2-7; 7 bases line up with TRBD2. Germline lookup yields CDR1 MNHEY and CDR2 SVGAGI. Unmatched junction bases numbered 2, after V lost 1 base and J lost 5 bases. The CDR3 spans 13 residues. CDR3 sequence: CASSYLGGNEQYF. The CDR3 DNA reads as TGTGCCAGCAGTTACTTGGGGGGGAACGAGCAGTACTTC.

The chain uses TRBV30 and TRBJ2-3, with 9 bases fitting TRBD1. Losses at the gene ends were 2 bases for V and 3 bases for J; bases not matched to a gene: 3. Per germline, CDR1 GTSNPN and CDR2 SVGIG (reference sequence). The CDR3 is 14 residues long. As DNA, the CDR3 is TGTGCCTGGAGTCCGACAGGGGGTACAGATACGCAGTATTTT. Protein: CAWSPTGGTDTQYF.

The CDR3 protein is CASSQGSTGRDEKLFF. CDR3 coding DNA: TGCGCCAGCAGCCAAGGTTCGACAGGGCGGGATGAAAAACTGTTTTTT. The genes are TRBV4-3 and TRBJ1-4; 7 bases align to TRBD1. The ends lost 1 base at V and 6 bases at J; junction bases unmatched: 8. In germline, CDR1 is LGHNA, CDR2 YSLEER. The length of the CDR3 is 16 residues.

This chain uses TRBV3-1 with TRBJ1-5; D might be TRBD1 (5 bases). CDR3 size: 14 residues. Germline-derived CDR1 and CDR2 are LGHDT and YNNKEL (reference sequence). The germline V and J ends were trimmed by 2 bases and 7 bases, with 12 bases remaining between them. CDR3 coding DNA: TGTGCCAGCAGCCAACGGGCAGAGGGGCAGCCCCAGCATTTT. Its translation: CASSQRAEGQPQHF.

The rearrangement joins TRBV7-9 to TRBJ2-7; TRBD1 is a possible D gene (5 bases). The CDR3 totals 15 residues. The germline CDR1 and CDR2 sequences are SEHNR and FQNEAQ (reference sequence). Trimming stripped 0 bases from V and 7 bases from J, with 16 bases between. The CDR3 DNA follows: TGTGCCAGCAGCTTAGCAGGGGTCGCCTTTTCTGAGCAGTACTTC. Translating it yields CASSLAGVAFSEQYF.

The V call is TRBV20-1, the J call TRBJ2-5; D unclear. The germline gives CDR1 DFQATT, CDR2 SNEGSKA (reference sequence). The CDR3 covers 14 residues. V was cut by 2 bases and J by 2 bases, with 12 bases left in between. CDR3 nucleotide sequence: TGCAGTGCTAGAATGTGGCAGAAGCAAGAGACCCAGTACTTC. It codes for CSARMWQKQETQYF.

The chain has TRBV4-3 and TRBJ1-4; 7 bases are a match to TRBD1. With V trimmed by 0 bases and J by 9 bases, 13 bases remained unmatched. The CDR3 totals 17 residues. The V gene's germline CDR1 is LGHNA and CDR2 YSLEER. CDR3: CASSQDPTGNGDQKLFF. The CDR3 region has the DNA TGCGCCAGCAGCCAAGATCCGACAGGGAATGGGGATCAAAAACTGTTTTTT.

The CDR3 DNA reads as TGTGCCAGCAGCTTAAATCAATGGGGGGGCTCGGATACGCAGTATTTT. Encoded protein: CASSLNQWGGSDTQYF. The rearrangement uses TRBV7-2 and TRBJ2-3; the D gene is possibly TRBD2 (7 bases). Germline V gives CDR1 SGHTA, CDR2 FQGNSA. Deletions cut 2 bases from V and 6 bases from J, with 18 bases between. This CDR3 has 16 residues. Full variable domain (rest looked up from reference TRBV7-2 and TRBJ2-3): GAGVSQSPSNKVTEKGKDVELRCDPISGHTALYWYRQSLGQGLEFLIYFQGNSAPDKSGLPSDRFSAERTGGSVSTLTIQRTQQEDSAVYLCASSLNQWGGSDTQYFGPGTRLTVL.

This clonotype has just one count. A read error may produce the germline difference seen at one junction end. The genes are TRBV4-3 and TRBJ2-5; D gene unclear. CDR1 and CDR2 (germline): LGHNA, YSLEER. The length of the CDR3 is 15 residues. The CDR3 reads CASNQSPALGETQYF. CDR3 in DNA: TGCGCCAGCAACCAAAGCCCGGCATTGGGGGAGACCCAGTACTTC.

The V call is TRBV7-9, the J call TRBJ2-7; 12 nucleotides agree with TRBD2. Germline V gene lookup returns CDR1 SEHNR and CDR2 FQNEAQ (reference sequence). CDR3 length: 16 amino acids. V lost 2 bases and J lost 10; bases outside the gene matches: 12. CDR3 sequence: CASSLMASGGAPPQYF. The CDR3 DNA sequence: TGTGCCAGCAGCTTAATGGCTAGCGGGGGGGCCCCCCCCCAGTACTTC.

The chain employs TRBV20-1 and TRBJ2-4, with 9 bases aligning to TRBD1. The CDR3 loop spans 10 amino acids. V trimming: 2 bases; J trimming: 15 bases; junction bases outside the gene matches: 2. Germline V gene sequence: CDR1 DFQATT, CDR2 SNEGSKA (reference sequence). The CDR3 coding sequence is TGCAGTGCTAGACCGGGACAGGGGTACTTC. It is translated as CSARPGQGYF.

V and J are TRBV29-1 and TRBJ2-7, with TRBD1 matching 10 bases. CDR1 and CDR2 from the germline V gene are SQVTM and ANQGSEA. V was clipped by 6 bases and J by 0 bases; unmatched bases: 8. This CDR3 region has 15 residues. The CDR3 coding sequence is TGCAGCGTGGTTTTCCGGGACAGGGGCTCCTACGAGCAGTACTTC. Its protein product is CSVVFRDRGSYEQYF.

A remark on this clonotype: Germline and junction disagree at one end, which may indicate a read error. The chain combines TRBV12-3 or TRBV12-4 with TRBJ2-1; TRBD2 matches at 11 bases. CDR3 length equals 15 residues. This CDR3 is CASSLAGGAFNEQFF. In nucleotides, the CDR3 is TGTGCCAGCAGTCTAGCGGGGGGCGCCTTCAATGAGCAGTTCTTC.

The rearrangement joins TRBV20-1 to TRBJ2-7; D perhaps matches TRBD2 (5 bases). Trimming shortened V by 3 bases and J by 6 bases, and 12 bases separated the two germline ends. Germline lookup yields CDR1 DFQATT and CDR2 SNEGSKA (reference sequence). This CDR3 region has 12 residues. CDR3 bases: TGCAGTGCTAGTCCGAGGGTTGGCGAGCAGTACTTC. Translation: CSASPRVGEQYF.

The chain combines TRBV6-2 or TRBV6-3 with TRBJ2-5; D is unresolved. The DNA end is a closer match to TRBJ2-7, so the J assignment may be wrong. This CDR3 spans 14 amino acids. Germline V gene data show CDR1 as MNHEY and CDR2 as SVGEGT. CDR3 coding DNA: TGTGCCACCACTCAGGAACTTACTCGCAACGAGCAGTACTTC. Translating gives CATTQELTRNEQYF.

The J gene is TRBJ2-3, the V gene TRBV29-1; 13 nucleotides agree with TRBD2. The CDR3 contains 14 residues. Unmatched junction bases numbered 5, after V lost 7 bases and J lost 4 bases. Looked up from germline, CDR1 is SQVTM and CDR2 is ANQGSEA. CDR3 DNA sequence: TGCAGCGCACTAGCGGGGGGGTGGGCAGATACGCAGTATTTT. Amino acids: CSALAGGWADTQYF.

This chain links TRBV6-4 with TRBJ2-2, with D perhaps matching TRBD2 (6 bases). V lost 5 bases and J 4 bases, leaving 14 bases between the germline ends. Germline V CDR1 and CDR2: MRHNA, SNTAGT. There are 15 residues in the CDR3. The CDR3 here is CASSLLAGFTGELFF. The CDR3, as DNA: TGTGCCAGCAGTCTACTAGCAGGGTTCACCGGGGAGCTGTTTTTT.

This rearrangement joins TRBV5-1 to TRBJ2-1; D might be TRBD1 or TRBD2, each matching 5 bases. The CDR3 covers 15 residues. Germline lookup yields CDR1 SGHRS and CDR2 YFSETQ. Trimming removed 3 bases at V and 10 bases at J, with 20 bases between. CDR3 sequence reads: CASSWGTRSDGEQFF. The DNA for the CDR3 is TGCGCCAGCAGCTGGGGGACGAGATCGGACGGGGAGCAGTTCTTC. Full variable domain (outside the CDR3, taken from reference TRBV5-1 and TRBJ2-1): KAGVTQTPRYLIKTRGQQVTLSCSPISGHRSVSWYQQTPGQGLQFLFEYFSETQRNKGNFPGRFSGRQFSNSRSEMNVSTLELGDSALYLCASSWGTRSDGEQFFGPGTRLTVL.

The CDR3 DNA reads as TGTGCCAGCAGCGCCGCGACTGGACTAGTTGAGACCCAGTACTTC. As protein: CASSAATGLVETQYF. The chain combines TRBV5-6 with TRBJ2-5; 7 nucleotides match TRBD2. The germline gives CDR1 SGHDT, CDR2 YYEEEE. This CDR3 is built from 15 residues. The ends lost 4 bases at V and 5 bases at J; junction bases unmatched: 11.

This chain connects TRBV6-6 to TRBJ2-6; perhaps D is TRBD1 or TRBD2 (5 bases each). Germline loops: CDR1 MNHNY, CDR2 SVGAGI (reference sequence). V was cut by 3 bases and J by 3 bases, with 9 bases left in between. The CDR3 totals 15 residues. The DNA for the CDR3 is TGTGCCAGCAGTTATGGGGGATTTGGGGCCAACGTCCTGACTTTC. This gives the protein CASSYGGFGANVLTF.

This sequence joins TRBV5-1 and TRBJ2-5, with 8 nucleotides matching TRBD2. Germline-derived CDR1 and CDR2 are SGHRS and YFSETQ. This CDR3 spans 16 amino acids. Unmatched junction bases numbered 9, after V lost 3 bases and J lost 2 bases. DNA for the CDR3: TGCGCCAGCAGCTGGACACTAATAGCGGGGCAAGAGACCCAGTACTTC. This sequence encodes CASSWTLIAGQETQYF.

The chain employs TRBV29-1 and TRBJ1-5, with a weak D call TRBD1 (5 bases). V gave up 6 bases and J gave up 2 bases, with 14 bases separating them. CDR3 length equals 14 residues. Per germline, CDR1 SQVTM and CDR2 ANQGSEA. In DNA form, the CDR3 reads TGCAGCGTAAGGGGAGGGCAGGGCAATCAGCCCCAGCATTTT. Translating it yields CSVRGGQGNQPQHF.

V gene TRBV7-9 combines with J gene TRBJ2-3; 8 bases match TRBD2. Germline assignment: CDR1 SEHNR and CDR2 FQNEAQ (reference sequence). The CDR3 runs to 17 residues. V gave up 1 base and J gave up 0 bases; unmatched junction bases: 6. CDR3 sequence: CASSLGPGGPSTDTQYF. The CDR3 DNA is TGTGCCAGCAGCTTAGGTCCGGGGGGGCCTAGCACAGATACGCAGTATTTT.